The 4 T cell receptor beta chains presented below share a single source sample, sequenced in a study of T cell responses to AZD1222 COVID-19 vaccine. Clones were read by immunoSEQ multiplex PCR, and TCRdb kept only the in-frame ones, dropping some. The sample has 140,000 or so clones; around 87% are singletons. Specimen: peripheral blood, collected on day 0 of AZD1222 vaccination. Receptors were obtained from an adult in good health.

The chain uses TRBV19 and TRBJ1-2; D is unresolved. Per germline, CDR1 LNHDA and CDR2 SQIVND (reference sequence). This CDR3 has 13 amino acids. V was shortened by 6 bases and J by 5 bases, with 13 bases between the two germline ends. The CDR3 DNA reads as TGTGCCAGTAGGGAGGTAGAGACGTATGGCTACACCTTC. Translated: CASREVETYGYTF. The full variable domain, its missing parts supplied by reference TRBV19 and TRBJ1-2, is DGGITQSPKYLFRKEGQNVTLSCEQNLNHDAMYWYRQDPGQGLRLIYYSQIVNDFQKGDIAEGYSVSREKKESFPLTVTSAQKNPTAFYLCASREVETYGYTFGSGTRLTVV.

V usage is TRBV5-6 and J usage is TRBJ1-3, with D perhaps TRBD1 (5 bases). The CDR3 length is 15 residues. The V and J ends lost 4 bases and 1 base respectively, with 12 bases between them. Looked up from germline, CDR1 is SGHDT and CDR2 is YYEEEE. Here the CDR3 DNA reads TGTGCCAGCAGCCGACAGTGGGGGTCTGGAAACACCATATATTTT. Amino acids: CASSRQWGSGNTIYF.

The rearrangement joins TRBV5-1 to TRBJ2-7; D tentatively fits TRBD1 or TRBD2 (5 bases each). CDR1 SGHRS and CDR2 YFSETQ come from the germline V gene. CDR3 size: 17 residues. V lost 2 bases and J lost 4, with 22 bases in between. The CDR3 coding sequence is TGCGCCAGCAGCTTTGGGGGTCCACATGACCGTCTGTACGAGCAGTACTTC. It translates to CASSFGGPHDRLYEQYF. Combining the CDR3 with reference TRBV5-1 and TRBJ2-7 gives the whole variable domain KAGVTQTPRYLIKTRGQQVTLSCSPISGHRSVSWYQQTPGQGLQFLFEYFSETQRNKGNFPGRFSGRQFSNSRSEMNVSTLELGDSALYLCASSFGGPHDRLYEQYFGPGTRLTVT.

CDR3 region: CASSREAGSRLGNEKLFF. CDR3 DNA sequence: TGCGCCAGCAGCCGAGAAGCAGGGTCCCGGTTAGGTAATGAAAAACTGTTTTTT. The chain couples TRBV4-1 to TRBJ1-4; D perhaps matches TRBD1 (5 bases). The V gene lost 4 bases and the J gene lost 4 bases, with 22 bases spanning the gap. Germline CDR1 reads MGHRA; CDR2 reads YSYEKL. CDR3 length: 18 amino acids.